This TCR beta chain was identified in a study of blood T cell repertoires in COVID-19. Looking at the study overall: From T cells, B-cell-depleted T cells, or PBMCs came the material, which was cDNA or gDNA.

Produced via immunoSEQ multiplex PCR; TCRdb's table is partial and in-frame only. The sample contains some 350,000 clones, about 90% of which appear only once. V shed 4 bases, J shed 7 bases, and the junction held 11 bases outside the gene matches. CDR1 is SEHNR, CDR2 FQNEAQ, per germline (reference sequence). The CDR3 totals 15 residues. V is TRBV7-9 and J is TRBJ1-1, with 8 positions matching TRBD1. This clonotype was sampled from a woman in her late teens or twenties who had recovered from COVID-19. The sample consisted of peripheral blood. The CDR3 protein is CASSSTNSDRGEAFF. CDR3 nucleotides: TGTGCCAGCAGCTCGACCAACTCAGACAGGGGTGAAGCTTTCTTT.